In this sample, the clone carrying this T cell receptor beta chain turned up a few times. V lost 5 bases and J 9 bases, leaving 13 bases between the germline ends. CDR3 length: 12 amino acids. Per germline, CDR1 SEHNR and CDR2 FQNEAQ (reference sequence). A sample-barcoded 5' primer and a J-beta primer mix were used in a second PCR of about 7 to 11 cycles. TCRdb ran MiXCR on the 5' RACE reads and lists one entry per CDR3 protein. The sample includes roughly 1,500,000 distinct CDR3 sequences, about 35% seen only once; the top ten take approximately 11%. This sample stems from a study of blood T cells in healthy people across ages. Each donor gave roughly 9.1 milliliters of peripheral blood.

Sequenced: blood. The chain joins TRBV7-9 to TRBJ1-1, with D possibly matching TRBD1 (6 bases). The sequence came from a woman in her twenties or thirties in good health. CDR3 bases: TGTGCCAGCAGCGAGGGACACCTGAAAGCTTTCTTT. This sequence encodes CASSEGHLKAFF.